The TCR beta chain under discussion was sequenced for a study of beta chain features in type 1 diabetes. This clone turned up a few times. Its antigen is unknown. The CDR3 covers 16 residues. Germline V lookup: CDR1 SGHDN, CDR2 FVKESK. Trimming shortened V by 1 base and J by 5 bases, and 15 bases separated the two germline ends. Findings and caveats of the study: cDNA sequencing could over-represent cells with high TCR expression. Any PCR bias toward short templates would affect both groups alike.

Expressed TCRB transcripts were sequenced because the entire RNA isolate underwent reverse transcription. Libraries were prepared by immunoSEQ multiplex PCR; TCRdb keeps only in-frame clonotypes and omits some of them. This sample yields about 900,000 clones, of which roughly 16% are seen a single time; around 0.02% belongs to the top ten. This TCR was recovered from a woman under 30 in good health. Sequenced sample: naive CD4+ T cells from blood. The chain joins TRBV14 to TRBJ2-1; D gene unclear. The CDR3 region has the DNA TGTGCCAGCAGCCAAGGGCGACTGATGAAGGACAATGAGCAGTTCTTC. Amino acids: CASSQGRLMKDNEQFF.